The 7 T cell receptor beta chains below all came from one sample that was sequenced in a study of control samples from healthy donors and cancer patients. Sequencing used immunoSEQ multiplex PCR; TCRdb keeps in-frame clones, though not all of them. The table includes around 250,000 clones, roughly 82% detected once. What was sequenced was PBMCs. The receptors derive from an older woman with lung cancer.

The chain combines TRBV10-3 with TRBJ1-2, with 11 nucleotides matching TRBD1. The V gene's germline CDR1 is ENHRY and CDR2 SYGVKD. This CDR3 is 12 amino acids long. J gave up 9 bases and V 6 bases, and 3 bases lay outside the gene matches. The CDR3, as DNA: TGTGCCATCAGGGGACAGGGGGATCGCTACACCTTC. The encoded protein is CAIRGQGDRYTF.

The V and J genes are TRBV2 and TRBJ2-7; a weak D match, TRBD1 (5 bases). The CDR3 totals 15 residues. V dropped 3 bases and J dropped 0 bases, with 12 bases sitting between them. Germline CDR1 and CDR2: SNHLY and FYNNEI. The CDR3 DNA follows: TGTGCCAGCAGTGAGGAAACAGGAAGCTCCTACGAGCAGTACTTC. The encoded protein is CASSEETGSSYEQYF.

This chain joins TRBV2 and TRBJ2-7; D not resolved. The length of the CDR3 is 12 residues. V dropped 2 bases and J dropped 12 bases, with 14 bases sitting between them. Germline V gene sequence: CDR1 SNHLY, CDR2 FYNNEI. CDR3 sequence (DNA): TGTGCCAGCAGTGAATCGCGGCATTGGGTGTACTTC. Translating it yields CASSESRHWVYF.

The rearrangement joins TRBV19 to TRBJ2-2; 11 nucleotides line up with TRBD1. This CDR3 spans 16 amino acids. From germline, CDR1 is LNHDA and CDR2 SQIVND (reference sequence). Trimming took 5 bases from V and 5 from J; bases not matched to a gene: 7. CDR3 sequence: CASSLLGTGGTGELFF. The CDR3 region has the DNA TGTGCCAGTAGTTTACTCGGGACAGGGGGGACCGGGGAGCTGTTTTTT. Complete variable domain (other parts from reference TRBV19 and TRBJ2-2): DGGITQSPKYLFRKEGQNVTLSCEQNLNHDAMYWYRQDPGQGLRLIYYSQIVNDFQKGDIAEGYSVSREKKESFPLTVTSAQKNPTAFYLCASSLLGTGGTGELFFGEGSRLTVL.

The rearrangement joins TRBV15 to TRBJ1-3; D not certain. Trimming removed 0 bases from V and 0 bases from J, with 6 bases in between. Germline CDR1 and CDR2: LNHNV and YYDKDF (reference sequence). The CDR3 spans 15 residues. CDR3 coding DNA: TGTGCCACCAGCAGAGAGGTCTTCTCTGGAAACACCATATATTTT. This translates into CATSREVFSGNTIYF.

The chain combines TRBV5-1 with TRBJ1-1; perhaps TRBD1 as D (5 bases). The germline CDR1 and CDR2 sequences are SGHRS and YFSETQ. Trimming removed 0 bases at V and 1 base at J, with 10 bases between. CDR3 size: 15 residues. This CDR3 is CASSLDRFRNTEAFF. The DNA for the CDR3 is TGCGCCAGCAGCTTGGACAGGTTTCGGAACACTGAAGCTTTCTTT.

The gene calls are TRBV2 and TRBJ2-7; 8 bases fit TRBD1. With V trimmed by 10 bases and J by 3 bases, 8 bases remained unmatched. CDR3 length: 13 amino acids. CDR1 and CDR2 (germline): SNHLY, FYNNEI. CDR3 protein: CATRQGIFYEQYF. The CDR3 bases are TGTGCCACAAGACAGGGGATCTTCTACGAGCAGTACTTC.